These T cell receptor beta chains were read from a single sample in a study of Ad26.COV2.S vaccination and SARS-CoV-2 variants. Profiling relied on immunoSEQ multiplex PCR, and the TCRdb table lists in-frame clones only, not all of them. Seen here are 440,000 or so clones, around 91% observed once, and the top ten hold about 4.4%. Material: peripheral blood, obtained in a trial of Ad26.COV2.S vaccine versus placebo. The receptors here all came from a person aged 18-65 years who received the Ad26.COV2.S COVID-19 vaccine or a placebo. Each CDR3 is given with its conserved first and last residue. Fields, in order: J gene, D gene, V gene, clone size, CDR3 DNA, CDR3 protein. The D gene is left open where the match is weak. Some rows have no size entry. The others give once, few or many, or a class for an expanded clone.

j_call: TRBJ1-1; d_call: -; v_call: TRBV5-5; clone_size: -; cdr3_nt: TGTGCCAGCAGCTTGATGTTAGACACTGAAGCTTTCTTT; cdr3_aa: CASSLMLDTEAFF
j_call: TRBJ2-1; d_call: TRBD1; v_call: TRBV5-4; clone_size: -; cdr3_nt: TGTGCCAGCAGCGCCGGGACAGGAGGCAATGAGCAGTTCTTC; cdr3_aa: CASSAGTGGNEQFF
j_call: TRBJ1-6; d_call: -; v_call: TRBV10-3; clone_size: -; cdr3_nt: TGTGCCATTTCCCCGGGGGCCAATTCACCCCTCCACTTT; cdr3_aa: CAISPGANSPLHF
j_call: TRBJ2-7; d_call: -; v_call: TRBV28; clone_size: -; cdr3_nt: TGTGCCAGCAGTTTACGCTTAGGGAAAGTAGCCCTCTACGAGCAGTACTTC; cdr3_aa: CASSLRLGKVALYEQYF
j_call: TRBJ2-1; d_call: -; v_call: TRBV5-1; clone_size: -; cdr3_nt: TGCGCCAGCAGCCCGGGACTGATCAATGAGCAGTTCTTC; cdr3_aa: CASSPGLINEQFF
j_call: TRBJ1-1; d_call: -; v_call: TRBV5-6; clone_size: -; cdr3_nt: TGTGCCAGCAGCTTGATTTTGAACACTGAAGCTTTCTTT; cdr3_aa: CASSLILNTEAFF
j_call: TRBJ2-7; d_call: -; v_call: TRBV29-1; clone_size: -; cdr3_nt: TGCAGCGTTGTAGGTGGCTCGTTGAGTCCCTACGAGCAGTACTTC; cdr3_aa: CSVVGGSLSPYEQYF
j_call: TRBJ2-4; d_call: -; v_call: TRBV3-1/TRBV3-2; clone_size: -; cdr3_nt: TGTGCCAGCAGCCCCAGGACGTCCGGTTTTGCCAGTGACATTCAGTACTTC; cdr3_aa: CASSPRTSGFASDIQYF
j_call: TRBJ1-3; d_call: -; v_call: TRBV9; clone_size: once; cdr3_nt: TGTGCCAGCAGATCGGCCAACTCTGGAAACACCATATATTTT; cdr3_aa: CASRSANSGNTIYF
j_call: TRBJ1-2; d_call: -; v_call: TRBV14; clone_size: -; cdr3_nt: TGTGCCAGCAGCCAAAAGAGTTTCTATGGCTACACCTTC; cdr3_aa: CASSQKSFYGYTF
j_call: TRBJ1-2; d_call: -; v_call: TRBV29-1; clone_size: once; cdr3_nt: TGCAGCGTTGGATCGGCGAACGGGGGATTCTATGGCTACACCTTC; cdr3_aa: CSVGSANGGFYGYTF
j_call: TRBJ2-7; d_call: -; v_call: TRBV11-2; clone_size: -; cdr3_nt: TGTGCCAGCAGCTTAGAGTACGGCAGCTCCTACGAGCAGTACTTC; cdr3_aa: CASSLEYGSSYEQYF
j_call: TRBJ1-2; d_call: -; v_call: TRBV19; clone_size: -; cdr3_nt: TGTGCCAGTAGTTTCGCGAGAGGCTACACCTTC; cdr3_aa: CASSFARGYTF
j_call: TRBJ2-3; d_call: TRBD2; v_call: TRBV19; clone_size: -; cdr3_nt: TGTGCCAGTAGTCGGGCTAGCGGAACAGATACGCAGTATTTT; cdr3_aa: CASSRASGTDTQYF
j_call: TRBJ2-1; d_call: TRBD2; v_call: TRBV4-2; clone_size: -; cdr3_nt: TGTGCCAGCAGCCAAGACGGGAGGGTTGTCAATGAGCAGTTCTTC; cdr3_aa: CASSQDGRVVNEQFF
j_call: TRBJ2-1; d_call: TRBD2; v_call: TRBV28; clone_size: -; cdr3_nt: TGTGCCAGCATGAGGACTAGCAGATACAATGAGCAGTTCTTC; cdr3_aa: CASMRTSRYNEQFF
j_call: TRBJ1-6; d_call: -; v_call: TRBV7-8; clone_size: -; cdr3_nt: TGTGCCAGCAGCTTACCGAGTAATTCACCCCTCCACTTT; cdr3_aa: CASSLPSNSPLHF
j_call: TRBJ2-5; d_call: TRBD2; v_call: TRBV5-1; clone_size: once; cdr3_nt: TGCGCCAGCAGCTTGGAATCTAGCGGAGTGGGAGAGACCCAGTACTTC; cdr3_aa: CASSLESSGVGETQYF
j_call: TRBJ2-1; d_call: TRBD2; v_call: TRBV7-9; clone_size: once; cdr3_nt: TGTGCCACCTTAGCGGGAGGCTCCTACAATGAGCAGTTCTTC; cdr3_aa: CATLAGGSYNEQFF
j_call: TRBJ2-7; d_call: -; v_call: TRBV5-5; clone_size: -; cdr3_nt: TGTGCCAGCAGCCGTAGACCGGACAGAGAGGTGTACTTC; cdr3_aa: CASSRRPDREVYF
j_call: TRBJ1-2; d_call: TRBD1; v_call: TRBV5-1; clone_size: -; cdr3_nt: TGCGCCAGCAGCTTACAACAGGGGGCTGACTATGGCTACACCTTC; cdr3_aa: CASSLQQGADYGYTF
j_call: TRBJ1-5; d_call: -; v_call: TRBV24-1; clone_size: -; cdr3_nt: TGTGCCACCAGTGACCATCCAGATCAGCCCCAGCATTTT; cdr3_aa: CATSDHPDQPQHF
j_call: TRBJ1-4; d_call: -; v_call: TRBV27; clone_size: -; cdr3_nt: TGTGCCAGCGGGCCTATTAATGAAAAACTGTTTTTT; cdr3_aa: CASGPINEKLFF
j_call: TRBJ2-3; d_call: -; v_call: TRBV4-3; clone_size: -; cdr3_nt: TGCGCCAGCAGCCAAGAGCGGACAGATACGCAGTATTTT; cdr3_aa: CASSQERTDTQYF
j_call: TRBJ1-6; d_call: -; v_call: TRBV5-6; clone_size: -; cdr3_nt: TGTGCCAGCAGCTTGGGGGATTCCAGTTCACCCCTCCACTTT; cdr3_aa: CASSLGDSSSPLHF
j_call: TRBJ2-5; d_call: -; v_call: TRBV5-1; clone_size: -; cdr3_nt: TGCGCCAGCAGCCCTGGGGACCTCCGGGGTGGGGAGACCCAGTACTTC; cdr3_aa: CASSPGDLRGGETQYF
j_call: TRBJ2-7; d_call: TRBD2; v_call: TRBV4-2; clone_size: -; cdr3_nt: TGTGCCAGCAGCCTCGAGCGGGAGCTTCCCTACGAGCAGTACTTC; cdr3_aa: CASSLERELPYEQYF
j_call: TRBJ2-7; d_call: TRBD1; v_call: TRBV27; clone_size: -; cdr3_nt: TGTGCCAGCAGTACGACAGGGATTAGCTCCTACGAGCAGTACTTC; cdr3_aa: CASSTTGISSYEQYF
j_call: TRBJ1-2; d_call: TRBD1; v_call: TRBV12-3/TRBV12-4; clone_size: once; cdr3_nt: TGTGCCAGCAGTCCGACAGGGGAGGAGGGCTACACCTTC; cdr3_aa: CASSPTGEEGYTF
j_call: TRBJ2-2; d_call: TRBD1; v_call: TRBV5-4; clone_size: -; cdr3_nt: TGTGCCAGCAGCGCACCACCGGGACAGGGGGCAACCGGGGAGCTGTTTTTT; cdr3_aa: CASSAPPGQGATGELFF
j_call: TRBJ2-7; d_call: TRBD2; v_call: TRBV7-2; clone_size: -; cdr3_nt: TGTGCCAGCAGCCGTTCTAGCGGGAGCTTCTACGAGCAGTACTTC; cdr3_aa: CASSRSSGSFYEQYF
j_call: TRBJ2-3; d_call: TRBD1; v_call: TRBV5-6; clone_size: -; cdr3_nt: TGTGCCAGCAGCACCGGGACAGGGGGTGGCACAGATACGCAGTATTTT; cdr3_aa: CASSTGTGGGTDTQYF
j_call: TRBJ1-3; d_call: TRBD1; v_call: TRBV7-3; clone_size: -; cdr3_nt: TGTGCCAGCAGTTCAGGGGGCTTTGGAAACACCATATATTTT; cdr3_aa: CASSSGGFGNTIYF
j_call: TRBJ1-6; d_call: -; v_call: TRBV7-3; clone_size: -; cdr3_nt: TGTGCCAGCAGCTTAGGGCAGAGTAATTCACCCCTCCACTTT; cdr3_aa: CASSLGQSNSPLHF
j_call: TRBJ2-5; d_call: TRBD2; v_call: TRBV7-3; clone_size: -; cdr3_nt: TGTGCCAGCAGCGCCGGACTAGCGGGAGGAGTCCAAGAGACCCAGTACTTC; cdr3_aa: CASSAGLAGGVQETQYF
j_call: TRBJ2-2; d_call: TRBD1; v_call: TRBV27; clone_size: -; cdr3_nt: TGTGCCAGCAGTTTATCCCACCCGGGACAGGGGGCGATGGCCGGGGAGCTGTTTTTT; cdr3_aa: CASSLSHPGQGAMAGELFF
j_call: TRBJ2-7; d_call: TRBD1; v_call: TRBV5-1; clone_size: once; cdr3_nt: TGCGCCAGCAGCTTAGACAGGGTCTCCTACGAGCAGTACTTC; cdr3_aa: CASSLDRVSYEQYF